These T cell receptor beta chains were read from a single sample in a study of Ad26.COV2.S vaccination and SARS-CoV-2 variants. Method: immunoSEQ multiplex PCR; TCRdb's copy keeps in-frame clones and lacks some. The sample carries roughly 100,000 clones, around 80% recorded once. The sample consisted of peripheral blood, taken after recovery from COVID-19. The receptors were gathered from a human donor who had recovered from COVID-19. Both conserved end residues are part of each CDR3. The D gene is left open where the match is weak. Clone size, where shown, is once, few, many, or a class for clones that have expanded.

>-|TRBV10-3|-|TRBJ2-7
CAISENPGRPDF
TGTGCCATCAGTGAGAACCCGGGACGCCCGGACTTC
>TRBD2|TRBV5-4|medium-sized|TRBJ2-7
CASSLSGLTYEQYF
TGTGCCAGCAGCCTTAGCGGGTTGACCTACGAGCAGTACTTC
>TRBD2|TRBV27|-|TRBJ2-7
CASSQRGGGPEQYF
TGTGCCAGCAGTCAGCGGGGCGGGGGGCCGGAGCAGTACTTC
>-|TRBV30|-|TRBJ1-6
CAWRGANSPLHF
TGTGCCTGGAGAGGGGCCAATTCACCCCTCCACTTT
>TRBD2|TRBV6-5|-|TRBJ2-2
CASTLSGGETGELFF
TGTGCCAGCACCCTAAGCGGGGGGGAGACCGGGGAGCTGTTTTTT
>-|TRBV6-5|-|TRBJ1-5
CASSYRGNQPQHF
TGTGCCAGCAGTTACCGGGGCAATCAGCCCCAGCATTTT
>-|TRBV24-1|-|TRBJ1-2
CATMGDSGGYTF
TGTGCCACTATGGGGGATTCGGGTGGCTACACCTTC
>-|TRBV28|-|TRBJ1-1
CASSRRAEAFF
TGTGCCAGCAGTCGGAGGGCTGAAGCTTTCTTT
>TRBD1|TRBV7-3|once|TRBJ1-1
CASSPGTVNTEAFF
TGTGCCAGCAGCCCAGGGACAGTGAACACTGAAGCTTTCTTT
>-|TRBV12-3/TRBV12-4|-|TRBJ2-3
CASNPSVGDTQYF
TGTGCCAGCAACCCCTCGGTGGGGGATACGCAGTATTTT
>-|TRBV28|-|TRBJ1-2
CASSSTGFGYGYTF
TGTGCCAGCAGTAGTACAGGGTTCGGCTATGGCTACACCTTC
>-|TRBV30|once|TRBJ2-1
CAWSVGNYNEQFF
TGTGCCTGGAGTGTCGGGAACTACAATGAGCAGTTCTTC
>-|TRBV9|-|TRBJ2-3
CASSTTTLADTQYF
TGTGCCAGCAGCACTACTACACTAGCAGATACGCAGTATTTT
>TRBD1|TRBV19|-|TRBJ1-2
CASSRGTGADYGYTF
TGTGCCAGTAGTCGCGGGACAGGGGCAGACTATGGCTACACCTTC
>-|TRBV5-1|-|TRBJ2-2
CASSLREGSSGELFF
TGCGCCAGCAGCTTACGTGAGGGGTCGTCCGGGGAGCTGTTTTTT
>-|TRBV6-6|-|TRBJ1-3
CASSPGHTTSGNTIYF
TGTGCCAGCAGTCCGGGACACACCACCTCTGGAAACACCATATATTTT
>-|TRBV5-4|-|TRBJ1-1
CASSLERAVAEAFF
TGTGCCAGCAGCTTGGAGCGGGCGGTCGCTGAAGCTTTCTTT
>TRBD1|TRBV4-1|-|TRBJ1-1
CASSQGVKIGGTNTEAFF
TGCGCCAGCAGCCAAGGAGTTAAAATAGGGGGCACGAACACTGAAGCTTTCTTT
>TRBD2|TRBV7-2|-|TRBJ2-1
CASSLRGSNEQFF
TGTGCCAGCAGCTTGCGGGGGAGTAATGAGCAGTTCTTC
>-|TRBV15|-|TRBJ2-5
CATSRDLVETQYF
TGTGCCACCAGCAGAGATCTAGTAGAGACCCAGTACTTC
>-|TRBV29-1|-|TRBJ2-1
CSGEGQEADEQFF
TGCAGCGGGGAGGGACAGGAAGCAGATGAGCAGTTCTTC
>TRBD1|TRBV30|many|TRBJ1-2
CAWSAGGGYTF
TGTGCCTGGAGTGCAGGGGGTGGCTACACCTTC
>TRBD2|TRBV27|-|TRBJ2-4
CASRSGLAGAFGKNIQYF
TGTGCCAGCAGATCGGGACTAGCGGGGGCTTTTGGCAAAAACATTCAGTACTTC